Following are 31 T cell receptor beta chains from one sample sequenced in a study of OX40 agonist ivuxolimab in advanced cancers. Data came from immunoSEQ multiplex PCR; TCRdb stores just in-frame clones and leaves some out. The sample lists about 98,000 clones, about 83% occurring once. The source was CD4+ or CD8+ T cells sorted from blood, collected in a trial of the OX40 agonist ivuxolimab. These receptors originate from an adult with an advanced solid tumor such as melanoma, head and neck, liver or kidney cancer.

This clone was counted a single time. The chain recombines TRBV29-1 with TRBJ2-7, with a weak D call TRBD2 (5 bases). Germline V gene sequence: CDR1 SQVTM, CDR2 ANQGSEA. V was cut by 4 bases and J by 4 bases, with 8 bases left in between. The CDR3 has 11 residues. The CDR3 loop reads CSVGGQYEQYF. CDR3 nucleotides: TGCAGCGTTGGAGGGCAATACGAGCAGTACTTC.

V and J are TRBV7-9 and TRBJ2-5; TRBD1 agrees at 7 bases. The CDR3 has 12 residues. V lost 8 bases and J lost 4; bases outside the gene matches: 4. The V gene's germline CDR1 is SEHNR and CDR2 FQNEAQ (reference sequence). The CDR3 region is CASDRDRETQYF. The CDR3 region has the DNA TGTGCCAGCGATCGGGACAGAGAGACCCAGTACTTC.

The chain carries TRBV6-1 and TRBJ1-2, with unresolved D. The CDR3 is 13 amino acids. V was cut by 6 bases and J by 4 bases, with 12 bases left in between. Per germline, CDR1 MNHNS and CDR2 SASEGT. DNA for the CDR3: TGTGCCAGCAGCCCGGGATCGAGCTATGGCTACACCTTC. Translated: CASSPGSSYGYTF.

The rearrangement joins TRBV6-5 to TRBJ2-7; 8 positions match TRBD1. CDR3 size: 15 residues. The V segment lost 9 bases and the J segment 3 bases; nucleotides outside the gene matches: 13. The germline V gene encodes CDR1 MNHEY and CDR2 SVGAGI. CDR3 bases: TGTGCCAGTCATACTACCGGGACAGGAGGCTACGAGCAGTACTTC. Its translation is CASHTTGTGGYEQYF.

This rearrangement joins TRBV28 to TRBJ1-2; D is uncertain. The CDR3 has 15 amino acids. The V and J ends lost 7 bases and 2 bases respectively, with 17 bases between them. Germline V gene data show CDR1 as MDHEN and CDR2 as SYDVKM. For the CDR3, the DNA is TGTGCCAGCATCGCCCTTGGTGGGGAGAACTATGGCTACACCTTC. Translated, it gives CASIALGGENYGYTF.

The chain links TRBV5-6 to TRBJ1-1, with a tentative D call TRBD1 (5 bases). V was shortened by 4 bases and J by 0 bases, with 13 bases between the two germline ends. In germline, CDR1 is SGHDT, CDR2 YYEEEE. The CDR3 loop spans 15 amino acids. CDR3 DNA sequence: TGTGCCAGCAGCCGGGGGTTGAGGATGAACACTGAAGCTTTCTTT. It encodes CASSRGLRMNTEAFF.

The chain uses TRBV10-3 and TRBJ1-3, with 7 nucleotides matching TRBD1. The J segment lost 2 bases and the V segment lost 5 bases, leaving 3 bases of the junction unmatched. The CDR3 sequence is 14 residues long. The V gene's germline CDR1 is ENHRY and CDR2 SYGVKD. CDR3 sequence (DNA): TGTGCCATCAGTCGGCAGGGGGCTGGAAACACCATATATTTT. Its protein product is CAISRQGAGNTIYF.

Turning to this clone: One end of the junction does not line up with germline, which may come from a read error. V usage is TRBV6-5 and J usage is TRBJ2-7; 10 nucleotides match TRBD1. This CDR3 has 14 amino acids. Germline V CDR1 and CDR2: MNHEY, SVGAGI. Here the CDR3 DNA reads TGTGCCAGCAGCCAGACAGGGGGCTCCAACGAGCAGTACTTC. This codes for CASSQTGGSNEQYF.

This chain uses TRBV21-1 with TRBJ1-2; TRBD1 is the table's D call and was not checked against the DNA. TRBV21-1 is tagged as a pseudogene. The CDR3 totals 14 residues. CDR3 in DNA: TGTGCCAGCAGCACCCGACAGGGGATGGGGGGCTACACCTTC. Its translation: CASSTRQGMGGYTF.

The J gene is TRBJ2-1, the V gene TRBV7-9; D tentatively fits TRBD1 or TRBD2 (5 bases each). The CDR3 extends over 14 amino acids. Germline V gene data show CDR1 as SEHNR and CDR2 as FQNEAQ (reference sequence). The germline V and J ends were trimmed by 5 bases and 10 bases, with 18 bases remaining between them. The CDR3 DNA is TGTGCCAGCAGCCTACAGGTCTCGGGGCGGGAGCAGTTCTTC. Its translation: CASSLQVSGREQFF.

The rearrangement links TRBV5-1 to TRBJ1-1; TRBD1 agrees at 7 bases. The CDR3 runs 13 residues. The V gene's germline CDR1 is SGHRS and CDR2 YFSETQ. After removal of 3 bases from V and 6 bases from J, the junction contained 5 bases not matched to a gene. The CDR3 spells CASSWDSNSEAFF. The CDR3 DNA reads as TGCGCCAGCAGCTGGGACAGTAACTCTGAAGCTTTCTTT.

This clone showed up just a few times. The V gene is TRBV25-1, the J gene TRBJ1-2; no clear D gene. The V end lost 8 bases, the J end lost 3 bases, and 16 bases lay between the germline ends. Germline CDR1 and CDR2: MGHDK and SYGVNS. The CDR3 has 14 amino acids. Written as DNA, the CDR3 is TGTGCCAGCTCTTCCGATGGACGGTACTATGGCTACACCTTC. Its translation: CASSSDGRYYGYTF.

J is TRBJ1-5 and V is TRBV6-5, with D uncertain. The CDR3 spans 14 residues. The V and J ends lost 6 bases and 10 bases respectively, with 19 bases between them. Germline V lookup: CDR1 MNHEY, CDR2 SVGAGI. The CDR3 DNA follows: TGTGCCAGCAGACCCAACAATTATGGGCAACCCCAGCATTTT. It translates to CASRPNNYGQPQHF.

The rearrangement joins TRBV14 to TRBJ2-5, with D maybe TRBD2 (6 bases). The germline V gene has CDR1 SGHDN and CDR2 FVKESK. Between the trimmed V and J ends, which lost 3 bases and 2 bases, there was a span of 16 bases. This CDR3 has 16 amino acids. The CDR3 nucleotides are TGTGCCAGCAGCCAGGCCCCGGGAGCAGGGCAAGAGACCCAGTACTTC. This sequence encodes CASSQAPGAGQETQYF.

The V gene is TRBV2, the J gene TRBJ2-3; 13 bases are a match to TRBD2. The CDR3 loop spans 15 amino acids. Germline CDR1 and CDR2: SNHLY and FYNNEI. V dropped 7 bases and J dropped 4; count of bases not matched to a gene: 5. The CDR3 here is CASIPGLAGADTQYF. In DNA form, the CDR3 reads TGTGCCAGCATTCCCGGACTAGCGGGGGCAGATACGCAGTATTTT.

The V gene is TRBV7-6, the J gene TRBJ1-3; D uncertain. CDR1 and CDR2 from the germline V gene are SGHVS and FNYEAQ. There are 14 residues in the CDR3. V was pared by 1 base and J by 13 bases, with 17 bases between. CDR3 amino acids: CASSLDHRGSPIYF. The CDR3 DNA reads as TGTGCCAGCAGCTTAGATCACAGAGGCTCCCCGATATATTTT.

V gene TRBV6-1 combines with J gene TRBJ2-5; a weak D match, TRBD2 (5 bases). The assigned J gene may be wrong: the sequence end matches TRBJ2-7 better. Germline CDR1 reads MNHNS; CDR2 reads SASEGT. This CDR3 is built from 12 residues. CDR3 residues: CAGGEPPYEQYF. The CDR3 DNA reads TGTGCCGGTGGGGAGCCCCCCTACGAGCAGTACTTC.

The rearrangement links TRBV2 to TRBJ2-1, with a tentative D call TRBD2 (8 bases). V gave up 7 bases and J gave up 10 bases, with 20 bases separating them. CDR1 and CDR2 from the germline V gene are SNHLY and FYNNEI. This CDR3 has 14 residues. The CDR3 is CASIERGSRGEQFF. CDR3 DNA: TGTGCCAGCATCGAGCGGGGGTCCAGGGGGGAGCAGTTCTTC. Supplemented by reference TRBV2 and TRBJ2-1, the full variable domain reads EPEVTQTPSHQVTQMGQEVILRCVPISNHLYFYWYRQILGQKVEFLVSFYNNEISEKSEIFDDQFSVERPDGSNFTLKIRSTKLEDSAMYFCASIERGSRGEQFFGPGTRLTVL.

This sequence joins TRBV5-1 and TRBJ2-2; TRBD2 matches at 8 bases. Germline loops: CDR1 SGHRS, CDR2 YFSETQ. The CDR3 has 15 amino acids. J was trimmed by 9 bases and V by 4 bases; bases with no gene match: 11. CDR3 in amino acids: CASSRAGTSTRELFF. CDR3 coding DNA: TGCGCCAGCAGCAGGGCCGGGACTAGTACCCGGGAGCTGTTTTTT.

This sequence joins TRBV6-1 and TRBJ1-2, with D maybe TRBD1 (5 bases). The CDR3 sequence is 12 residues long. CDR1 is MNHNS, CDR2 SASEGT, per germline. Between the trimmed V and J ends, which lost 8 bases and 8 bases, there was a span of 15 bases. CDR3 sequence (DNA): TGTGCCAGCGCCCATGGGGCGTCGGGCTACACCTTC. This sequence encodes CASAHGASGYTF.

The chain carries TRBV19 and TRBJ1-2, with D hard to call. Germline-derived CDR1 and CDR2 are LNHDA and SQIVND (reference sequence). V was clipped by 6 bases and J by 0 bases, with 14 bases between them. The CDR3 is made up of 15 amino acids. CDR3 amino acids: CASRLRGQANYGYTF. CDR3 nucleotide sequence: TGTGCCAGTAGGCTTCGCGGGCAGGCTAACTATGGCTACACCTTC.

J is TRBJ2-1 and V is TRBV11-2; D is unclear. V was shortened by 6 bases and J by 6 bases, with 12 bases between the two germline ends. CDR3 length: 13 residues. The germline V gene encodes CDR1 SGHAT and CDR2 FQNNGV. CDR3 nucleotides: TGTGCCAGCAGTGCTGTCTCCCTCAATGAGCAGTTCTTC. The encoded protein is CASSAVSLNEQFF.

This rearrangement joins TRBV5-1 to TRBJ2-5; 10 bases fit TRBD2. The V gene end was trimmed by 4 bases and the J gene end by 5 bases; junction bases not matched to a gene: 14. The CDR3 spans 17 residues. The germline V gene encodes CDR1 SGHRS and CDR2 YFSETQ. The CDR3 nucleotides read TGCGCCAGCAGCAGTGGGCTAGCGGGGGCACGGGGTGAGACCCAGTACTTC. This translates into CASSSGLAGARGETQYF. The variable domain in full, completed from reference TRBV5-1 and TRBJ2-5, reads KAGVTQTPRYLIKTRGQQVTLSCSPISGHRSVSWYQQTPGQGLQFLFEYFSETQRNKGNFPGRFSGRQFSNSRSEMNVSTLELGDSALYLCASSSGLAGARGETQYFGPGTRLLVL.

The chain uses TRBV5-1 and TRBJ1-4; 7 bases agree with TRBD1. The CDR3 runs 14 residues. V dropped 4 bases and J dropped 2; count of bases not matched to a gene: 2. CDR1 and CDR2 from the germline V gene are SGHRS and YFSETQ. The CDR3 region has the DNA TGCGCCAGCAGCCCAGGGGGGACTAATGAAAAACTGTTTTTT. Translating gives CASSPGGTNEKLFF.

The chain combines TRBV10-3 with TRBJ1-4; D is ambiguous. This CDR3 has 15 residues. Germline V gene data show CDR1 as ENHRY and CDR2 as SYGVKD. V lost 1 base, J lost 3 bases, and 9 bases lay in between. In nucleotides, the CDR3 is TGTGCCATCAGTGAGTTGGGTCCCTCTAATGAAAAACTGTTTTTT. Its translation: CAISELGPSNEKLFF.

The V gene is TRBV20-1, the J gene TRBJ1-3; D unresolved. From germline, CDR1 is DFQATT and CDR2 SNEGSKA (reference sequence). This CDR3 is built from 11 residues. Trimming removed 7 bases at V and 7 bases at J, with 11 bases between. CDR3 nucleotides: TGCAGTGTTCGGGTGGGGAACACCATATATTTT. Protein sequence: CSVRVGNTIYF.

The chain is built from TRBV5-5 and TRBJ2-2; TRBD1 matches at 10 bases. This CDR3 is 18 amino acids long. Germline trimming cut 2 bases from V and 5 bases from J; bases unmatched to any gene: 12. Germline V gives CDR1 SGHKS, CDR2 YYEKEE (reference sequence). The CDR3 nucleotides are TGTGCCAGCAGCTTATCCGGGACAGGGGCACTTTGGACCGGGGAGCTGTTTTTT. Protein: CASSLSGTGALWTGELFF.

V and J are TRBV29-1 and TRBJ1-2; no clear D. The germline gives CDR1 SQVTM, CDR2 ANQGSEA. V was shortened by 6 bases and J by 4 bases, with 15 bases between the two germline ends. The CDR3 consists of 13 residues. CDR3 coding DNA: TGCAGCGTGCTGGGATCGGCTCCCTATGGCTACACCTTC. This codes for CSVLGSAPYGYTF.

V and J are TRBV5-8 and TRBJ1-5; the D is unclear. The germline V and J ends were trimmed by 0 bases and 4 bases, with 5 bases remaining between them. Looked up from germline, CDR1 is SGHTS and CDR2 is YDEGEE. This CDR3 contains 13 residues. The CDR3 is CASSLDGNQPQHF. The CDR3 bases are TGTGCCAGCAGCTTGGATGGTAATCAGCCCCAGCATTTT.

This clone was counted a single time. The chain recombines TRBV5-1 with TRBJ2-1; possibly TRBD2 for D (5 bases). V lost 0 bases and J lost 4, with 17 bases in between. The germline V gene encodes CDR1 SGHRS and CDR2 YFSETQ. There are 17 residues in the CDR3. CDR3 nucleotides: TGCGCCAGCAGCTTGGAGATGCTAGCCAGTCCTTACAATGAGCAGTTCTTC. Encoded protein: CASSLEMLASPYNEQFF.

This chain uses TRBV7-3 with TRBJ2-2; a weak D match, TRBD2 (6 bases). V was trimmed by 3 bases and J by 2 bases, leaving 13 bases between them. Germline-derived CDR1 and CDR2 are SGHTA and FQGTGA. CDR3 size: 16 residues. For the CDR3, the DNA is TGTGCCAGCAGCTTCCGCGGCGGGGCCAACACCGGGGAGCTGTTTTTT. Protein sequence: CASSFRGGANTGELFF.